The 10 T cell receptor beta chains presented below share a single source sample, sequenced in a study of shared clonotypes between healthy human individuals. Sequencing used immunoSEQ multiplex PCR; TCRdb keeps in-frame clones, though not all of them. The table records approximately 640,000 clones, roughly 78% of them present only once. Sequencing was performed on memory CD4+ T cells sorted from blood. Subset here: CD45RA-negative fraction. The source is a woman aged 30 to 39 in good health.

The chain is built from TRBV7-2 and TRBJ2-3, with 9 bases that match TRBD2. CDR3 length: 15 residues. V lost 4 bases and J lost 5; bases outside the gene matches: 7. Germline loops: CDR1 SGHTA, CDR2 FQGNSA. This CDR3 reads CASSSIAGVVDTQYF. CDR3 coding DNA: TGTGCCAGCAGCTCCATAGCGGGAGTAGTAGATACGCAGTATTTT.

In this sample, this clone turned up many times. The chain's CDR3 is CAITKAGTDTQYF. The CDR3 DNA follows: TGTGCCATCACCAAGGCCGGAACAGATACGCAGTATTTT. The chain couples TRBV10-3 to TRBJ2-3; D unclear. Trimming removed 7 bases at V and 3 bases at J, with 11 bases between. CDR1 and CDR2 from the germline V gene are ENHRY and SYGVKD. The CDR3 has 13 residues.

This chain uses TRBV10-1 with TRBJ2-1; a possible D gene is TRBD1 (6 bases). Between the trimmed V and J ends, which lost 2 bases and 2 bases, there was a span of 10 bases. This CDR3 is built from 15 residues. Germline V CDR1 and CDR2: WNHNN, SYGVQD (reference sequence). CDR3 sequence reads: CASSETGNPYNEQFF. The CDR3 DNA reads as TGCGCCAGCAGTGAGACAGGGAATCCCTACAATGAGCAGTTCTTC.

Points on this clone: Mismatch with germline at one junction end may stem from a read error. This sequence joins TRBV11-2 and TRBJ2-5, with a tentative D call TRBD2 (6 bases). Germline V gene data show CDR1 as SGHAT and CDR2 as FQNNGV. This CDR3 region has 15 residues. The CDR3: CASSQYGTGEETQYF. Written as DNA, the CDR3 is TGCGCCAGCAGCCAATATGGGACTGGGGAAGAGACCCAGTACTTC.

The chain employs TRBV30 and TRBJ1-4; D remains ambiguous. Trimming cost V 8 bases and J 5 bases, with 9 bases left between them. The CDR3 totals 11 residues. Germline CDR1 reads GTSNPN; CDR2 reads SVGIG (reference sequence). In DNA form, the CDR3 reads TGTGCCGGGAATACCAATGAAAAACTGTTTTTT. Its translation: CAGNTNEKLFF.

The genes are TRBV9 and TRBJ1-4; 11 bases map to TRBD1. The V and J ends lost 4 bases and 8 bases, in that order; junction bases with no gene match: 7. Germline V gene sequence: CDR1 SGDLS, CDR2 YYNGEE. CDR3 length: 15 amino acids. The CDR3 DNA sequence: TGTGCCAGCAGCCTTAGAGGGGACAGGGGGGAAAAACTGTTTTTT. Translating it yields CASSLRGDRGEKLFF.

The chain combines TRBV6-1 with TRBJ2-2; D ambiguous. This CDR3 is 14 amino acids long. CDR1 is MNHNS, CDR2 SASEGT, per germline. V lost 8 bases and J lost 5, with 15 bases in between. CDR3 in amino acids: CASQTVHGTGELFF. CDR3 bases: TGTGCCAGCCAAACAGTACACGGTACCGGGGAGCTGTTTTTT.

This chain's CDR3 is CASSVGQEETQYF. CDR3 nucleotides: TGTGCCAGCAGTGTGGGACAGGAGGAGACCCAGTACTTC. The gene calls are TRBV28 and TRBJ2-5; 8 nucleotides align to TRBD1. The junction had 4 bases not matched to a gene; V was cut back by 5 bases and J by 5 bases. This CDR3 is built from 13 residues. Germline loops: CDR1 MDHEN, CDR2 SYDVKM.

Only a few counts were recorded for this clone. This rearrangement joins TRBV13 to TRBJ2-7, with 7 bases that match TRBD2. J lost 1 base, V lost 6 bases, and 9 bases had no gene match. CDR3 size: 15 residues. Germline-derived CDR1 and CDR2 are PRHDT and FYEKMQ (reference sequence). The CDR3 sequence: CASSHLAEDSYEQYF. CDR3 DNA: TGTGCCAGCAGTCACCTAGCGGAGGATTCCTACGAGCAGTACTTC.

The chain is built from TRBV10-3 and TRBJ1-2; the D gene is possibly TRBD1 (5 bases). Germline lookup yields CDR1 ENHRY and CDR2 SYGVKD. V lost 0 bases, J lost 8 bases, and 13 bases lay in between. CDR3 size: 14 residues. CDR3 residues: CAISESTGGYGYTF. The CDR3 DNA sequence: TGTGCCATCAGTGAGTCGACGGGGGGTTACGGCTACACCTTC.